This entry lists 32 T cell receptor beta chains sequenced from one sample in a study of blood T cell repertoires in COVID-19. The table came from immunoSEQ multiplex PCR; TCRdb's copy has only in-frame clones and leaves some out. The sample yields 200,000 to 250,000 clones, around 90% seen once. Sequenced sample: peripheral blood. These receptor sequences come from a man aged 25-45 years with COVID-19, enrolled during active disease.

J is TRBJ1-2 and V is TRBV5-5; D unresolved. Germline V gene sequence: CDR1 SGHKS, CDR2 YYEKEE (reference sequence). V was shortened by 2 bases and J by 4 bases, with 12 bases between the two germline ends. CDR3 length: 14 amino acids. The CDR3 nucleotides read TGTGCCAGCAGCTTCGGGTCCGGGGTCTATGGCTACACCTTC. This gives the protein CASSFGSGVYGYTF.

Remarks on this clone: The junction does not match germline at one end; this may be a read error. The chain links TRBV25-1 to TRBJ1-4; no clear D. Germline V CDR1 and CDR2: MGHDK, SYGVNS. CDR3 size: 14 residues. The CDR3 coding sequence is TGTGCCAGTAGTGCTAGCAGTCTTAATGAAAAACTGTTTTTT. It specifies CASSASSLNEKLFF.

The sample holds one count of this clone. The J gene is TRBJ1-1, the V gene TRBV11-2; D may be TRBD1 (5 bases). This CDR3 is 14 amino acids long. CDR1 is SGHAT and CDR2 is FQNNGV in the germline V gene. V was trimmed by 4 bases and J by 5 bases, leaving 14 bases between them. In DNA form, the CDR3 reads TGTGCCAGCAGCTCAAATTCAGGGATGACTGAAGCTTTCTTT. It specifies CASSSNSGMTEAFF.

The chain links TRBV5-1 to TRBJ1-6; the D gene is possibly TRBD1 (5 bases). This CDR3 spans 16 amino acids. Germline CDR1 SGHRS, CDR2 YFSETQ. V was clipped by 2 bases and J by 3 bases, with 12 bases between them. The CDR3 loop reads CASSLSQGNYNSPLHF. DNA for the CDR3: TGCGCCAGCAGCTTAAGCCAGGGAAACTATAATTCACCCCTCCACTTT.

The V and J genes are TRBV27 and TRBJ1-6; a possible D gene is TRBD1 (6 bases). Germline loops: CDR1 MNHEY, CDR2 SMNVEV (reference sequence). CDR3 length equals 15 residues. V shed 5 bases and J shed 4 bases, with 12 bases lying between them. CDR3: CASSPGTPYNSPLHF. For the CDR3, the DNA is TGTGCCAGCAGTCCAGGGACACCTTATAATTCACCCCTCCACTTT.

The V call is TRBV5-1, the J call TRBJ2-7, with 9 bases fitting TRBD1. Germline-derived CDR1 and CDR2 are SGHRS and YFSETQ. The CDR3 sequence is 15 residues long. The junction had 6 bases not matched to a gene; V was cut back by 3 bases and J by 2 bases. Here the CDR3 reads CASSSGTGRTYEQYF. CDR3 DNA: TGCGCCAGCAGCTCTGGGACAGGGCGAACCTACGAGCAGTACTTC.

The rearrangement joins TRBV2 to TRBJ1-1; no reliable D call. Per the germline V gene, CDR1 is SNHLY and CDR2 is FYNNEI. The CDR3 contains 14 residues. V was shortened by 7 bases and J by 1 base, with 13 bases between the two germline ends. The CDR3 DNA is TGTGCCAGCACCCCGAGGGTGGGGAACACTGAAGCTTTCTTT. Residues: CASTPRVGNTEAFF.

J is TRBJ1-2 and V is TRBV15; possible D gene TRBD1, 5 bases. Trimming stripped 0 bases from V and 8 bases from J, with 22 bases between. This CDR3 is built from 17 residues. Germline assignment: CDR1 LNHNV and CDR2 YYDKDF (reference sequence). The CDR3 DNA reads TGTGCCACCAGCAGAGATGAACGGGGGAGGGTTGTCCGGGGCTACACCTTC. It yields the protein CATSRDERGRVVRGYTF. The full variable domain, its missing parts supplied by reference TRBV15 and TRBJ1-2, is DAMVIQNPRYQVTQFGKPVTLSCSQTLNHNVMYWYQQKSSQAPKLLFHYYDKDFNNEADTPDNFQSRRPNTSFCFLDIRSPGLGDTAMYLCATSRDERGRVVRGYTFGSGTRLTVV.

This chain uses TRBV5-6 with TRBJ1-5; D gene ambiguous. The CDR3 sequence is 14 residues long. V dropped 0 bases and J dropped 3 bases, with 7 bases sitting between them. Germline V gene sequence: CDR1 SGHDT, CDR2 YYEEEE. The CDR3 region has the DNA TGTGCCAGCAGCTTGGGGCGGAACAATCAGCCCCAGCATTTT. Protein product: CASSLGRNNQPQHF.

The chain employs TRBV9 and TRBJ1-3, with D hard to call. The CDR3 has 18 residues. Germline CDR1 and CDR2: SGDLS and YYNGEE. Between the trimmed V and J ends, which lost 0 bases and 4 bases, there was a span of 20 bases. The CDR3 bases are TGTGCCAGCAGCGTAGCTGGATCGGGGAGGGTTGAAGGAAACACCATATATTTT. Its protein is CASSVAGSGRVEGNTIYF.

This sequence joins TRBV10-2 and TRBJ2-7, with TRBD2 matching 10 bases. Looked up from germline, CDR1 is WSHSY and CDR2 is SAAADI. The CDR3 is 15 residues long. Unmatched junction bases numbered 7, after V lost 4 bases and J lost 4 bases. The DNA of the CDR3 is TGCGCCAGCAGTGCGTCTAGCGGGAGTCGGTACGAGCAGTACTTC. This gives the protein CASSASSGSRYEQYF.

V usage is TRBV3-1 (or the pseudogene TRBV3-2) and J usage is TRBJ2-3; D uncertain. CDR1 is LGHDT and CDR2 is YNNKEL in the germline V gene (reference sequence). The ends were cut back, 2 bases at V and 5 bases at J, with 2 bases in the middle. The CDR3 is 11 amino acids. The chain's CDR3 is CASSQLDTQYF. The CDR3 region has the DNA TGTGCCAGCAGCCAACTAGATACGCAGTATTTT.

This clone occurred once. V usage is TRBV29-1 and J usage is TRBJ2-7; D uncertain. Germline CDR1 and CDR2: SQVTM and ANQGSEA. The CDR3 spans 12 residues. The germline V and J ends were trimmed by 4 bases and 3 bases, with 10 bases remaining between them. CDR3 sequence reads: CSVGDLIYEQYF. The CDR3 DNA reads as TGCAGCGTTGGAGACTTAATCTACGAGCAGTACTTC.

The CDR3 nucleotides are TGTGCCAGCAGCCTCTCAGGGGGCTATTTCTTC. It translates to CASSLSGGYFF. V usage is TRBV5-4 and J usage is TRBJ2-1; TRBD1 matches at 8 bases. CDR1 SGHNT and CDR2 YYREEE come from the germline V gene (reference sequence). Trimming at V came to 4 bases and at J to 16 bases, leaving 7 bases not matched to a gene. The length of the CDR3 is 11 residues.

The chain carries TRBV29-1 and TRBJ1-1; D is undetermined. Germline CDR1 and CDR2: SQVTM and ANQGSEA. Trimming took 3 bases from V and 0 from J, leaving 8 bases between them. The CDR3 sequence is 13 residues long. CDR3 nucleotides: TGCAGCGTTGATCGGGGTTTGAACACTGAAGCTTTCTTT. It is translated as CSVDRGLNTEAFF.

Of note for this clone: The same CDR3 is also encoded by other DNA sequences in this sample. The chain uses TRBV24-1 and TRBJ2-2; D possibly corresponds to TRBD1 (6 bases). V was trimmed by 5 bases and J by 1 base, leaving 7 bases between them. The CDR3 is 14 amino acids. Germline CDR1 and CDR2: KGHDR and SFDVKD. The CDR3 nucleotides are TGTGCCACCAGTGGCAGGGGGAACACCGGGGAGCTGTTTTTT. Protein: CATSGRGNTGELFF.

This chain links TRBV19 with TRBJ2-1; D might be TRBD2 (6 bases). The germline CDR1 and CDR2 sequences are LNHDA and SQIVND (reference sequence). This CDR3 contains 15 residues. The V and J ends lost 7 bases and 10 bases respectively, with 23 bases between them. CDR3 bases: TGTGCCAGTACTCACACAGCAAGGACGGGGAGGGAGCAGTTCTTC. Its translation is CASTHTARTGREQFF. The entire variable domain, with the rest obtained from reference TRBV19 and TRBJ2-1, is as follows: DGGITQSPKYLFRKEGQNVTLSCEQNLNHDAMYWYRQDPGQGLRLIYYSQIVNDFQKGDIAEGYSVSREKKESFPLTVTSAQKNPTAFYLCASTHTARTGREQFFGPGTRLTVL.

This clone was found once. This chain connects TRBV19 to TRBJ1-5; the D gene is possibly TRBD1 (5 bases). This CDR3 has 17 residues. The germline V and J ends were trimmed by 5 bases and 2 bases, with 19 bases remaining between them. Germline CDR1 LNHDA, CDR2 SQIVND (reference sequence). The CDR3 DNA reads as TGTGCCAGTAGTCCCGACGGGGGGGTAGGGGGCAATCAGCCCCAGCATTTT. Protein product: CASSPDGGVGGNQPQHF.

V is TRBV3-1 (or the pseudogene TRBV3-2) and J is TRBJ1-5; D gene unclear. Trimming removed 1 base at V and 7 bases at J, with 8 bases between. CDR1 and CDR2 (germline): LGHDT, YNNKEL (reference sequence). This CDR3 contains 13 residues. CDR3 residues: CASSQGPQQPQHF. In DNA form, the CDR3 reads TGTGCCAGCAGCCAAGGGCCCCAGCAGCCCCAGCATTTT.

This clone was detected only once. This rearrangement joins TRBV9 to TRBJ1-4; 9 positions match TRBD1. The length of the CDR3 is 14 residues. The V segment lost 2 bases and the J segment 8 bases; nucleotides outside the gene matches: 4. CDR1 and CDR2 from the germline V gene are SGDLS and YYNGEE. CDR3 coding DNA: TGTGCCAGCAGCGTGGGACAGGGAAACGAAAAACTGTTTTTT. The encoded protein is CASSVGQGNEKLFF.

The CDR3 coding sequence is TGTGCCAGCAGTCAACAGGGGACGGGCTACACCTTC. It translates to CASSQQGTGYTF. V is TRBV12-3 or TRBV12-4 and J is TRBJ1-2; 7 bases line up with TRBD1. J was trimmed by 8 bases and V by 5 bases; bases with no gene match: 5. The CDR3 runs 12 residues.

DNA for the CDR3: TGTGCCAGCAGACGGGAGGGCCCAAGCTCCTACAATGAGCAGTTCTTC. Translation gives CASRREGPSSYNEQFF. The chain combines TRBV27 with TRBJ2-1; 8 bases align to TRBD2. V lost 6 bases, J lost 0 bases, and 7 bases stayed unmatched. Germline V gene lookup returns CDR1 MNHEY and CDR2 SMNVEV (reference sequence). This CDR3 spans 16 amino acids.

This clone appeared once. J is TRBJ2-3 and V is TRBV5-1, with 10 bases lining up with TRBD1. V lost 4 bases, J lost 5 bases, and 4 bases stayed unmatched. The CDR3 runs 14 residues. From germline, CDR1 is SGHRS and CDR2 YFSETQ. This CDR3 reads CASSPGQGKDTQYF. The CDR3 nucleotides read TGCGCCAGCAGCCCGGGACAGGGGAAAGATACGCAGTATTTT.

In the case of this clone: An end of the junction differs from the germline gene, which may be a read error. The chain employs TRBV14 and TRBJ2-5, with TRBD1 matching over 7 bases. The germline gives CDR1 SGHDN, CDR2 FVKESK. The CDR3 is made up of 17 amino acids. Here the CDR3 reads CASSLNQPGQPQEIQYF. DNA for the CDR3: TGTGCCAGCAGCCTGAACCAACCGGGACAGCCCCAAGAGATCCAGTACTTC.

The J gene is TRBJ2-3, the V gene TRBV7-2; TRBD1 might be the D (6 bases). The germline V gene encodes CDR1 SGHTA and CDR2 FQGNSA. V was shortened by 5 bases and J by 8 bases, with 23 bases between the two germline ends. This CDR3 comprises 16 residues. CDR3 sequence: CASSLQGVFYRVTQYF. The CDR3 coding sequence is TGTGCCAGCAGCCTACAGGGAGTATTCTACAGGGTTACGCAGTATTTT.

V gene TRBV7-9 combines with J gene TRBJ2-7; D gene uncertain. The germline gives CDR1 SEHNR, CDR2 FQNEAQ (reference sequence). The CDR3 totals 14 residues. V was trimmed by 1 base and J by 1 base, leaving 8 bases between them. CDR3 amino acids: CASSLVTRSYEQYF. The CDR3 DNA reads TGTGCCAGCAGCTTAGTTACCAGATCCTACGAGCAGTACTTC.

The rearrangement joins TRBV19 to TRBJ1-5; TRBD1 matches at 10 bases. The CDR3 extends over 17 amino acids. With 5 bases clipped from V and 2 bases from J, the junction kept 9 bases outside the gene matches. Germline values: CDR1 LNHDA, CDR2 SQIVND (reference sequence). CDR3 region: CASSLIPGTGGNQPQHF. The CDR3, as DNA: TGTGCCAGTAGTTTAATCCCCGGGACAGGGGGCAATCAGCCCCAGCATTTT.

The J gene is TRBJ2-1, the V gene TRBV7-3; a weak D match, TRBD1 (5 bases). Germline CDR1 SGHTA, CDR2 FQGTGA. This CDR3 contains 13 residues. Trimming left V 4 bases short and J 11 bases short, with 15 bases between. This CDR3 reads CASSSSDRIQQFF. CDR3 bases: TGTGCCAGCAGCTCCTCAGACAGAATTCAGCAGTTCTTC.

The chain joins TRBV6-2 or TRBV6-3 to TRBJ1-2; no reliable D call. Trimming cost V 4 bases and J 4 bases, with 4 bases left between them. The CDR3 runs to 11 residues. Germline assignment: CDR1 MNHEY and CDR2 SVGEGT. The chain's CDR3 is CASSSLYGYTF. CDR3 sequence (DNA): TGTGCCAGCAGTTCCCTCTATGGCTACACCTTC.

CDR3 residues: CASSLEAVSYEQYF. In nucleotides, the CDR3 is TGTGCCAGCAGCTTAGAGGCAGTTTCCTACGAGCAGTACTTC. The chain uses TRBV11-2 and TRBJ2-7; no reliable D call. Trimming removed 0 bases from V and 1 base from J, with 7 bases in between. Germline-derived CDR1 and CDR2 are SGHAT and FQNNGV. This CDR3 has 14 residues.

CDR3 nucleotides: TGTGCCAGTAGTATAGACCAGGGGGCCAATTCACCCCTCCACTTT. Translated: CASSIDQGANSPLHF. The chain uses TRBV19 and TRBJ1-6; TRBD1 agrees at 8 bases. Germline-derived CDR1 and CDR2 are LNHDA and SQIVND (reference sequence). This CDR3 is built from 15 residues. V lost 0 bases and J lost 7; bases outside the gene matches: 2.

The CDR3: CASSQEQGAAGYTF. The CDR3 DNA sequence: TGTGCCAGCAGCCAGGAACAGGGGGCTGCTGGCTACACCTTC. The V gene is TRBV4-2, the J gene TRBJ1-2; 9 nucleotides match TRBD1. Germline CDR1 reads LGHNA; CDR2 reads YNFKEQ. V lost 3 bases and J lost 7; bases outside the gene matches: 6. This CDR3 is 14 amino acids long.